This T cell receptor beta chain derives from a study of spatial heterogeneity in lung cancer. Study-level background: The study consistently detected more beta-chain than alpha-chain sequences. As counted in raw reads, each unique TCR and UMI combination appeared more than ten times on average. Study-wide findings and caveats: Detection of ubiquitous tumor TCRs in blood was higher at resection than follow-up.

The sample's time point: sample taken at primary tumor resection. Sequencing of whole RNA from tumor, nontumor lung or frozen PBMC involved no sorting. In TCRdb, the 5' RACE reads were re-called with MiXCR into one record per CDR3 protein. Seen here are about 11,000 distinct CDR3 sequences, roughly 3.6% observed once, and the top ten hold around half. In its sample, this clonotype was seen many times. Antigen specificity is unknown. This beta chain lies outside the target of a library built for alpha chains; its clone size means little. The V gene lost 2 bases and the J gene lost 3 bases, with 7 bases spanning the gap. Germline assignment: CDR1 SGHNT and CDR2 YYREEE (reference sequence). The CDR3 consists of 13 residues.

This receptor was identified in a female donor with early-stage non-small cell lung cancer. The material sequenced was PBMCs, taken at surgery. The chain joins TRBV5-4 to TRBJ2-3; D is uncertain. The CDR3 DNA reads TGTGCCAGCAGCTTTCTCCCGACAGATACGCAGTATTTT. Translation gives CASSFLPTDTQYF.